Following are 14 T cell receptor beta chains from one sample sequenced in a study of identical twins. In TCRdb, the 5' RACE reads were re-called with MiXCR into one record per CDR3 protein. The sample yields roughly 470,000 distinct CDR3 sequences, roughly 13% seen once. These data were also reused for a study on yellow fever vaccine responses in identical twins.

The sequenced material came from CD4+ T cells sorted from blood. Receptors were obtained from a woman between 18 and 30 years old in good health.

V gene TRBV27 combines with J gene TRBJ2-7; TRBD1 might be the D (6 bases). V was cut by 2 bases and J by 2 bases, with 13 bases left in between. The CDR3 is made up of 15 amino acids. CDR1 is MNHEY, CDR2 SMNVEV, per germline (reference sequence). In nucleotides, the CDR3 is TGTGCCAGCAGTTTAACCGGGCAGGGGCCCTACGAGCAGTACTTC. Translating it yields CASSLTGQGPYEQYF.

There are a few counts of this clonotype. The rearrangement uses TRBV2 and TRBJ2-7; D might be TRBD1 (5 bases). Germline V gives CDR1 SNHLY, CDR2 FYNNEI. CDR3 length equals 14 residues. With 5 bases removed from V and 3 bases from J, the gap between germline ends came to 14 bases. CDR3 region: CASSTQGANYEQYF. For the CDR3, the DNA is TGTGCCAGCAGTACTCAGGGCGCAAACTACGAGCAGTACTTC.

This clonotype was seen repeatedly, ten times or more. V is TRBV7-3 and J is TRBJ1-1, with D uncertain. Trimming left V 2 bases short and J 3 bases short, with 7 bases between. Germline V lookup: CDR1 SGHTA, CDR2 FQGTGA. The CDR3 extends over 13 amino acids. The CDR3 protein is CASSLSVYTEAFF. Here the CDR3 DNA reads TGTGCCAGCAGCTTATCAGTTTACACTGAAGCTTTCTTT.

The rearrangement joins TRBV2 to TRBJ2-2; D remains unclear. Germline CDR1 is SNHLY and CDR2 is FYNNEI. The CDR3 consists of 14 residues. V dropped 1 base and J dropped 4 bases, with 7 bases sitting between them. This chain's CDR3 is CASSEGLLTGELFF. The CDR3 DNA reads TGTGCCAGCAGTGAAGGTCTTCTCACCGGGGAGCTGTTTTTT.

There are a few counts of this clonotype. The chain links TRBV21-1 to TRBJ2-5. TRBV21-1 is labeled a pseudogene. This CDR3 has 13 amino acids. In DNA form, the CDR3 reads TGTGCCAGCAGCAAAGGGGGTCAAGAGACCCAGTACTTC. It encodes CASSKGGQETQYF.

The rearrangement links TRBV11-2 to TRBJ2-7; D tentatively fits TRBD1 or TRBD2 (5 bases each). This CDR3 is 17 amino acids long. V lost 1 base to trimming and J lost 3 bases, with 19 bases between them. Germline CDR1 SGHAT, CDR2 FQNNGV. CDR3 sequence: CASSLVPGSGIGYEQYF. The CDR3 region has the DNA TGTGCCAGCAGCTTAGTTCCAGGGAGTGGAATTGGCTACGAGCAGTACTTC. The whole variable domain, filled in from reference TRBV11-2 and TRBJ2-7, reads EAGVAQSPRYKIIEKRQSVAFWCNPISGHATLYWYQQILGQGPKLLIQFQNNGVVDDSQLPKDRFSAERLKGVDSTLKIQPAKLEDSAVYLCASSLVPGSGIGYEQYFGPGTRLTVT.

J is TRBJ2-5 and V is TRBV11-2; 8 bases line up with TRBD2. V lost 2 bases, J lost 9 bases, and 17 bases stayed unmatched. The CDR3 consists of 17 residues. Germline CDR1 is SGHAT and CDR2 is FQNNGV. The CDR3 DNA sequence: TGTGCCAGCAGCTTACTTACCATCGAGCACGGGGGGGATGCCCAGTACTTC. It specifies CASSLLTIEHGGDAQYF.

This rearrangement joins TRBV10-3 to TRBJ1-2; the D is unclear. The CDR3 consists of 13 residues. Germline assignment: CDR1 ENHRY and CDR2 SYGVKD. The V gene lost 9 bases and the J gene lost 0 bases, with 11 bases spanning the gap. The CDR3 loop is CAMRQGSNYGYTF. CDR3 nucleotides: TGTGCCATGAGACAAGGATCTAACTATGGCTACACCTTC.

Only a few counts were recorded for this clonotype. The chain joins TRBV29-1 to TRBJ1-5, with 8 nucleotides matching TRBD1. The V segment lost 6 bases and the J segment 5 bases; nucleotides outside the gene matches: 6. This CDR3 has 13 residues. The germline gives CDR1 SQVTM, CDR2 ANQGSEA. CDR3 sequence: CSVRTGRDQPQHF. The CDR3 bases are TGCAGCGTCCGGACAGGGAGGGATCAGCCCCAGCATTTT.

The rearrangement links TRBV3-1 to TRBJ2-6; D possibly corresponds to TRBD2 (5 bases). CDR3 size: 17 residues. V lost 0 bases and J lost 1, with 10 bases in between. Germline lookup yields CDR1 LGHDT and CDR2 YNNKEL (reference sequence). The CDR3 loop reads CASSQETKSSGANVLTF. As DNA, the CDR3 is TGTGCCAGCAGCCAAGAGACTAAATCGTCTGGGGCCAACGTCCTGACTTTC. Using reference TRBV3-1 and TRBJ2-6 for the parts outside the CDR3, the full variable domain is DTAVSQTPKYLVTQMGNDKSIKCEQNLGHDTMYWYKQDSKKFLKIMFSYNNKELIINETVPNRFSPKSPDKAHLNLHINSLELGDSAVYFCASSQETKSSGANVLTFGAGSRLTVL.

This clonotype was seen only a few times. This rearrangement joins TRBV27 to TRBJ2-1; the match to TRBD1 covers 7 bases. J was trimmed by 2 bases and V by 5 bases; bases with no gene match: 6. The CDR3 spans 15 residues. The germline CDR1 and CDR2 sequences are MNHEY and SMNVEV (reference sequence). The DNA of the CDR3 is TGTGCCAGCAGTACACCGACAGGGACCTACAATGAGCAGTTCTTC. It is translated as CASSTPTGTYNEQFF.

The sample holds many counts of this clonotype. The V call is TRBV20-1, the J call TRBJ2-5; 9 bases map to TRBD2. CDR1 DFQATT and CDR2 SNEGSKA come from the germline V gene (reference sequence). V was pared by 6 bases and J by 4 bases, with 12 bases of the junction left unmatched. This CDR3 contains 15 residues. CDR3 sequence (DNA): TGCAGTGCCCACCGAAGCGGGAGGATTAGAGAGACCCAGTACTTC. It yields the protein CSAHRSGRIRETQYF.

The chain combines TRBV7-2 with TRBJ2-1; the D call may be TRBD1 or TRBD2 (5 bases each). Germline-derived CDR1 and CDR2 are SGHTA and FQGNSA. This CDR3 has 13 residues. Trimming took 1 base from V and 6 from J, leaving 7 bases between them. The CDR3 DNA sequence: TGTGCCAGCAGCTTAGGGGGGTCCAATGAGCAGTTCTTC. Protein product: CASSLGGSNEQFF.

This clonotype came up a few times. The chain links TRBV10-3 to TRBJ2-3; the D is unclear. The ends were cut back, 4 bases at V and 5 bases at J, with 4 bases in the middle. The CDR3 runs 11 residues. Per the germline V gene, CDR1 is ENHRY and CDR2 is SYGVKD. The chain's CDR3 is CAISVLDTQYF. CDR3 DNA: TGTGCCATCAGTGTGCTAGATACGCAGTATTTT.